The clone carrying this T cell receptor (beta chain) was seen at least ten times. The antigen remains undetermined. The sample belongs to a study of identical twins. Deletions cut 9 bases from V and 0 bases from J, with 11 bases between. The CDR3 consists of 14 residues. Germline loops: CDR1 SNHLY, CDR2 FYNNEI. Template switching (which added a universal primer site) was used, and cDNA carried unique molecular identifiers. TCRdb re-called the 5' RACE reads with MiXCR, one entry per CDR3 protein. The sample shows approximately 220,000 distinct CDR3 sequences, around 8.1% of them seen only once. Notes on the study in general: Some out-of-frame alpha sequences were shared by twins, and these showed excess low generation probability. Conclusions relied on cross-sectional statistical analysis, not following the same donors.

This sample was also put to use in a study of yellow fever vaccine responses in identical twins.

Sequencing input: memory (CD45RO+) T cells sorted from blood. The TCR was taken from a woman under 30 in good health. J is TRBJ1-4 and V is TRBV2; possible D gene TRBD1, 6 bases. CDR3: CASQGGPTNEKLFF. In DNA, the CDR3 is TGTGCCAGTCAAGGGGGGCCAACTAATGAAAAACTGTTTTTT.